The clone carrying this TCR beta chain occurred many times. Its antigen is undetermined. The germline V gene encodes CDR1 MNHNS and CDR2 SASEGT. This CDR3 has 15 amino acids. The V end was cut by 5 bases, the J end by 4 bases, with 18 bases between. This sample is drawn from a study of T cells in Graves' hyperthyroidism and ophthalmopathy. Study context: Blood was drawn when the patient was first diagnosed and still untreated. Study results and caveats: Also found in blood were most expanded thyroid clonotypes above 0.001. Ophthalmopathy stood apart from stable hyperthyroidism in a 13 V-J model.

The PBMCs studied were ones that came from 9 to 10 ml fresh peripheral blood. Amplification yielded TCR beta CDR3 regions, with RNA transcripts as the source. The HTBI primer set was used in a first-round RT-PCR of the TCR CDR3. TCRdb re-called the multiplex PCR reads with MiXCR, one entry per CDR3 protein. The repertoire holds a few hundred thousand distinct CDR3 sequences, 15% to 18% seen once, with approximately 7.4% in the top ten. The rearrangement links TRBV6-1 to TRBJ2-7, with D maybe TRBD1 (5 bases). The sequenced sample consisted of blood. The receptor was isolated from a woman in her 30s with Graves' hyperthyroidism. CDR3 sequence reads: CASSYLDSSRYEQYF. The CDR3 coding sequence is TGTGCCAGCAGTTACTTAGACAGCAGCCGATACGAGCAGTACTTC.